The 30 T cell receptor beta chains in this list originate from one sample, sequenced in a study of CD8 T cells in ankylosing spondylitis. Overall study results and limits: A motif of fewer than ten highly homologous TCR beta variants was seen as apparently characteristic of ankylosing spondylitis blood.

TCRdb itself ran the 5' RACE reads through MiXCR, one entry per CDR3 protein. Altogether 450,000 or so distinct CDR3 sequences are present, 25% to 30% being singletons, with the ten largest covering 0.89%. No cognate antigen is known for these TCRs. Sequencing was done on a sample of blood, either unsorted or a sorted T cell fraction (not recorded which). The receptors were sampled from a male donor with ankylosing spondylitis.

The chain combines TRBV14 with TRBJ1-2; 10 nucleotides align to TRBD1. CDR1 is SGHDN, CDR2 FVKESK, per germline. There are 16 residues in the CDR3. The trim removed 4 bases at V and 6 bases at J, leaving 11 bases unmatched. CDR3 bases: TGTGCCAGCAGCCCCCTGACAGGGGGCAATCTTCATGGCTACACCTTC. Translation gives CASSPLTGGNLHGYTF.

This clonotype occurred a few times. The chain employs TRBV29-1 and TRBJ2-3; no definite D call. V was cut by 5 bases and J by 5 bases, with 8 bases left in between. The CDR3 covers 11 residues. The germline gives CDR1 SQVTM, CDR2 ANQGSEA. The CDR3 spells CSVQLGDTQYF. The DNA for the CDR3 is TGCAGCGTTCAATTGGGAGATACGCAGTATTTT.

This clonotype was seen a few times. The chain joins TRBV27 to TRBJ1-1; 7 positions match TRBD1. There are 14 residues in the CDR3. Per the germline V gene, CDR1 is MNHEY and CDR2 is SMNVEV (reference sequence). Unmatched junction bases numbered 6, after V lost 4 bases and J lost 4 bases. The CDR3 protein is CASSSRGPGTEAFF. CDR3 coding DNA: TGTGCCAGCAGTTCAAGGGGGCCCGGCACTGAAGCTTTCTTT.

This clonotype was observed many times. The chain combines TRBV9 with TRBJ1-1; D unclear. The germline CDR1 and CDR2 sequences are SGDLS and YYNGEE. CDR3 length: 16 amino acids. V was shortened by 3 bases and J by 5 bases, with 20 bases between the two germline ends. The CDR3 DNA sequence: TGTGCCAGCAGCGAAACGGCCCGGGCTATAAGGACTGAAGCTTTCTTT. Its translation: CASSETARAIRTEAFF.

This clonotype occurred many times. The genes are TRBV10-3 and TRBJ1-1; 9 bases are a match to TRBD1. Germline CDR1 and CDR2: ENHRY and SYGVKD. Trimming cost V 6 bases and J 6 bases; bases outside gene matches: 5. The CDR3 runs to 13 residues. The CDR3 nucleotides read TGTGCCATCAGGGGGGGACAGGGCGCTGAAGCTTTCTTT. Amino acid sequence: CAIRGGQGAEAFF.

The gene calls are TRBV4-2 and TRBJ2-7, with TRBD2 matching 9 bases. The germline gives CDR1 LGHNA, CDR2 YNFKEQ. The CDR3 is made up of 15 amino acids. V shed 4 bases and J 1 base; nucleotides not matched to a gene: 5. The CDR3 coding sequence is TGTGCCAGCAGCCCCGGGACTAGCATTTCCTACGAGCAGTACTTC. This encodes CASSPGTSISYEQYF.

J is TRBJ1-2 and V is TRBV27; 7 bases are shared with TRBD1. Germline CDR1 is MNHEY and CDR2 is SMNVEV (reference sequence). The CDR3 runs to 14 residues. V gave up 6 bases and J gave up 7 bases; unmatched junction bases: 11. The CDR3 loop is CASRSLGGSGGYTF. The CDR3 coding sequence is TGTGCCAGCAGATCTTTAGGGGGCAGTGGTGGCTACACCTTC.

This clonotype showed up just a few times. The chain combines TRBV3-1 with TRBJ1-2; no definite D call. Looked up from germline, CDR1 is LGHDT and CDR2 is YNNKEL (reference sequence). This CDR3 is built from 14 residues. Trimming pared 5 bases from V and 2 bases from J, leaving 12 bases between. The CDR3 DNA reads TGTGCCAGCAGCTCCGCAGCCAGGAACTATGGCTACACCTTC. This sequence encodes CASSSAARNYGYTF. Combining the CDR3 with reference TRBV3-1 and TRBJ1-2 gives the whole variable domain DTAVSQTPKYLVTQMGNDKSIKCEQNLGHDTMYWYKQDSKKFLKIMFSYNNKELIINETVPNRFSPKSPDKAHLNLHINSLELGDSAVYFCASSSAARNYGYTFGSGTRLTVV.

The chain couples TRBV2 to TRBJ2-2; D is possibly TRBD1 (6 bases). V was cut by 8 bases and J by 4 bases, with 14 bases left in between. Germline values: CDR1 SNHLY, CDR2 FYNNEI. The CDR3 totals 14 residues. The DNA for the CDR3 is TGTGCCAGCCAACAGGGTTCGGTCACCGGGGAGCTGTTTTTT. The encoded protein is CASQQGSVTGELFF.

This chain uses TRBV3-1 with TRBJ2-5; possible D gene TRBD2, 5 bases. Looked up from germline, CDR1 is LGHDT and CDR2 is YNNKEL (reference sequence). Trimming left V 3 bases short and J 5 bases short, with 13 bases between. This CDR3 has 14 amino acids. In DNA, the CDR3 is TGTGCCAGCAGCCACTGGACGGGGAAGGAGACCCAGTACTTC. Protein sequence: CASSHWTGKETQYF.

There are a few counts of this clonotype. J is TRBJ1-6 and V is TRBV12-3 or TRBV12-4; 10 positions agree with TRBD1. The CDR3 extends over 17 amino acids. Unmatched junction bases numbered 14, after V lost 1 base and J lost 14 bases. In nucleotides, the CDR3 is TGTGCCAGCAGTTTAGAGTGGGGGACAGGGGTACTCTGGACCCTCCACTTT. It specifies CASSLEWGTGVLWTLHF.

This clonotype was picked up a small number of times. The CDR3, as DNA: TGCAGTGCTAGAGATGTCTACGGGTGGGGTACCAATGAGCAGTTCTTC. Protein product: CSARDVYGWGTNEQFF. This chain uses TRBV20-1 with TRBJ2-1; D unclear. The CDR3 totals 16 residues. The ends were cut back, 0 bases at V and 6 bases at J, with 18 bases in the middle. Per the germline V gene, CDR1 is DFQATT and CDR2 is SNEGSKA (reference sequence).

The CDR3 reads CSAGSNWGRSTDTQYF. The DNA for the CDR3 is TGCAGTGCTGGGTCTAATTGGGGGAGGAGCACAGATACGCAGTATTTT. J is TRBJ2-3 and V is TRBV20-1, with D perhaps TRBD2 (6 bases). This CDR3 region has 16 residues. Germline V gives CDR1 DFQATT, CDR2 SNEGSKA (reference sequence). Deletions cut 5 bases from V and 0 bases from J, with 18 bases between.

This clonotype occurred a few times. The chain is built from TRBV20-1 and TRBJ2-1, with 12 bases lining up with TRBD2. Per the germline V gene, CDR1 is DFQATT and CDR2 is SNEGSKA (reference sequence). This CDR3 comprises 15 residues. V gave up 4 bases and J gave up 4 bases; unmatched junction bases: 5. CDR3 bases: TGCAGTGCTAACCCCGGGACTAGCGGGTACAATGAGCAGTTCTTC. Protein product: CSANPGTSGYNEQFF.

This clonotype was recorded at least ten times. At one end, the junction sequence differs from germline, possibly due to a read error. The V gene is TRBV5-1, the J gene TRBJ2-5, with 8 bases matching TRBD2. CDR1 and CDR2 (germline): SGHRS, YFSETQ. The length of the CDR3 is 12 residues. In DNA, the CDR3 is TGTGCCAGCAGTTTAGCGGGGGAGACCCAGTACTTC. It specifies CASSLAGETQYF.

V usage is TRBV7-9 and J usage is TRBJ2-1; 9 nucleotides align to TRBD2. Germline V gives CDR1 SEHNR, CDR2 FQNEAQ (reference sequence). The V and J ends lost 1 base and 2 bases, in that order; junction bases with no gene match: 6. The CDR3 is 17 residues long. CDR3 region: CASSLVWLAGTYNEQFF. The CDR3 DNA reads TGTGCCAGCAGCTTAGTTTGGCTAGCGGGAACCTACAATGAGCAGTTCTTC.

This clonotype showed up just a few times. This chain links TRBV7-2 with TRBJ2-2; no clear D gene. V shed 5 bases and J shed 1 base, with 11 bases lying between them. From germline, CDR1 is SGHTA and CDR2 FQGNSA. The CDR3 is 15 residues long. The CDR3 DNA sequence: TGTGCCAGCAGCCTTTCGTTAGGGAACACCGGGGAGCTGTTTTTT. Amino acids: CASSLSLGNTGELFF. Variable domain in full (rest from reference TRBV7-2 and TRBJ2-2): GAGVSQSPSNKVTEKGKDVELRCDPISGHTALYWYRQSLGQGLEFLIYFQGNSAPDKSGLPSDRFSAERTGGSVSTLTIQRTQQEDSAVYLCASSLSLGNTGELFFGEGSRLTVL.

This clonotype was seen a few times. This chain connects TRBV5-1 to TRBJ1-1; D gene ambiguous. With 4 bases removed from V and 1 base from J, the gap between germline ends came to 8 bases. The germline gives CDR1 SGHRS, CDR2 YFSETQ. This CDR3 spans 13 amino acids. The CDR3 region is CASSRDKNTEAFF. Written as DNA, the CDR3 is TGCGCCAGCAGCAGGGATAAGAACACTGAAGCTTTCTTT.

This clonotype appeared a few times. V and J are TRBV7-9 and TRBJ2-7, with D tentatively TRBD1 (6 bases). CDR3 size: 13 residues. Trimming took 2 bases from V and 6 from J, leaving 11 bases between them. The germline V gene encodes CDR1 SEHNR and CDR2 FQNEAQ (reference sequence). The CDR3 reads CASSLSGDGEQYV. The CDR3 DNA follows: TGTGCCAGCAGCTTATCAGGGGATGGCGAGCAGTACGTC.

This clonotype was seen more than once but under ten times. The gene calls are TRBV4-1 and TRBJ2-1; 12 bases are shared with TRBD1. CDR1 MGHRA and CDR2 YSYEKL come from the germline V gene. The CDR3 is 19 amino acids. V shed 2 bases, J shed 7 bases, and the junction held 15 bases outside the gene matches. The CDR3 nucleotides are TGCGCCAGCAGCCAATCCTCTTTCTCCGGGACAGGGGGCAAGAATGAGCAGTTCTTC. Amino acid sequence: CASSQSSFSGTGGKNEQFF.

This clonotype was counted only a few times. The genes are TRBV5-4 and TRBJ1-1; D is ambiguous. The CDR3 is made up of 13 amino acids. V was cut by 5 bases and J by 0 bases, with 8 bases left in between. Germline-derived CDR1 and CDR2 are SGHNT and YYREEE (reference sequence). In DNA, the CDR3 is TGTGCCAGCAGGTTAGACGTGAACACTGAAGCTTTCTTT. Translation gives CASRLDVNTEAFF.

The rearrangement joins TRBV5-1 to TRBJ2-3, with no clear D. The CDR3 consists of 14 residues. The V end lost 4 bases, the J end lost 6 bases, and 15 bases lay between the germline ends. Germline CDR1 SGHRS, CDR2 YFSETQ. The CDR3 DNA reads TGCGCCAGCAGCGGCGTGGGATCTGGTGATACGCAGTATTTT. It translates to CASSGVGSGDTQYF.

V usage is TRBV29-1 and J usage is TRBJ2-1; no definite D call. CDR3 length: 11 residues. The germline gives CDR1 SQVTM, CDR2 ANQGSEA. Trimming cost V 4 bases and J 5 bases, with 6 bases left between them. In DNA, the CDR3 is TGCAGCGTTGGGCTACACAATGAGCAGTTCTTC. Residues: CSVGLHNEQFF.

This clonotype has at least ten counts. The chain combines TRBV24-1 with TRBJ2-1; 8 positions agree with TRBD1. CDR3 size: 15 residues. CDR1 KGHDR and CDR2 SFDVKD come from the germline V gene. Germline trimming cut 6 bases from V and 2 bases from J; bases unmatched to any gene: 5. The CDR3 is CATSMTGDTYNEQFF. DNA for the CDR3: TGTGCCACCAGTATGACAGGGGATACCTACAATGAGCAGTTCTTC.

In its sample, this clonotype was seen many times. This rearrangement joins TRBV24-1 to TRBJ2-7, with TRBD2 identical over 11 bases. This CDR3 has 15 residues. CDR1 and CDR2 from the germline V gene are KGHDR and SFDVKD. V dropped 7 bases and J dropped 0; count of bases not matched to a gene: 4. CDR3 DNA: TGTGCCACCAGCCCTAGCGGGAGGAGCTCCTACGAGCAGTACTTC. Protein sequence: CATSPSGRSSYEQYF.

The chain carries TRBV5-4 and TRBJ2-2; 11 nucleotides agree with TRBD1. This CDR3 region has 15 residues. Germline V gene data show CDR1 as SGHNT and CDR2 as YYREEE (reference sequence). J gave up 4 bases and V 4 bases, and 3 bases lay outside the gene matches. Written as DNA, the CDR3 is TGTGCCAGCAGCGCCGGGACAGGGGGCACCGGGGAGCTGTTTTTT. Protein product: CASSAGTGGTGELFF.

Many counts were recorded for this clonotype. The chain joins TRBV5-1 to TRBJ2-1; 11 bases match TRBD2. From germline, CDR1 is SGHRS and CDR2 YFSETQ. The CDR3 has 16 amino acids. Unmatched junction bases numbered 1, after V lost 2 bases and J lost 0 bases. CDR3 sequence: CASSFTSGSSYNEQFF. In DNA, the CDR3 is TGCGCCAGCAGCTTTACTAGCGGGAGCTCCTACAATGAGCAGTTCTTC.

CDR3 coding DNA: TGCAGTGCTGTCATTGGAGAGACCCAGTACTTC. It translates to CSAVIGETQYF. This rearrangement joins TRBV20-1 to TRBJ2-5; no clear D gene. Per germline, CDR1 DFQATT and CDR2 SNEGSKA (reference sequence). The V and J ends lost 5 bases and 4 bases respectively, with 8 bases between them. The CDR3 length is 11 residues.

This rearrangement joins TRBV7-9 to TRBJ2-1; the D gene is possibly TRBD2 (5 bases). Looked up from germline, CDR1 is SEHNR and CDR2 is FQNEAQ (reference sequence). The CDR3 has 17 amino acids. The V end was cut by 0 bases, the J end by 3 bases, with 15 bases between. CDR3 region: CASSLARDPTLYNEQFF. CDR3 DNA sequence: TGTGCCAGCAGCTTAGCACGGGATCCTACCCTCTACAATGAGCAGTTCTTC.

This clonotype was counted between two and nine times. The CDR3 reads CATSDLPLGKGEQFF. DNA of the CDR3: TGTGCCACCAGTGATTTGCCCCTCGGGAAGGGGGAGCAGTTCTTC. The chain carries TRBV24-1 and TRBJ2-1; D possibly uses TRBD1 or TRBD2 (5 bases each). This CDR3 has 15 residues. Trimming removed 0 bases from V and 10 bases from J, with 15 bases in between. Germline CDR1 and CDR2: KGHDR and SFDVKD.